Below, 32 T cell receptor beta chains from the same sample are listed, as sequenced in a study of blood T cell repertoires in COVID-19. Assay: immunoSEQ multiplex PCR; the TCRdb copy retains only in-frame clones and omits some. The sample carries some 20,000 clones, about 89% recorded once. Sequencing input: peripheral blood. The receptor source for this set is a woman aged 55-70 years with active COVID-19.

CDR3 protein: CASSPTGTGNTIYF. DNA for the CDR3: TGTGCCAGCAGTCCAACAGGGACTGGAAACACCATATATTTT. The V call is TRBV9, the J call TRBJ1-3; possibly TRBD1 for D (6 bases). V was clipped by 5 bases and J by 2 bases, with 11 bases between them. The germline CDR1 and CDR2 sequences are SGDLS and YYNGEE. The CDR3 spans 14 residues.

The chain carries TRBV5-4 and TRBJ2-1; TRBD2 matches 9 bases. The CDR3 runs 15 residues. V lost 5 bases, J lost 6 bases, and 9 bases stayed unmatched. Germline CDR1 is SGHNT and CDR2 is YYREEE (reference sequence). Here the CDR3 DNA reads TGTGCCAGCAGTTCCGGGACTAGCAGCTCCAATGAGCAGTTCTTC. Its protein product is CASSSGTSSSNEQFF.

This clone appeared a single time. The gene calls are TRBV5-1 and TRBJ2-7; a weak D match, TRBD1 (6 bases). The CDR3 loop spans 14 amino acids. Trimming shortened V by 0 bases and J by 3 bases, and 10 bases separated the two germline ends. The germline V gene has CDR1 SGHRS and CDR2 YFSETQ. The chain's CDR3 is CASSLDRVHYEQYF. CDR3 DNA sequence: TGCGCCAGCAGCTTGGACAGGGTCCACTACGAGCAGTACTTC.

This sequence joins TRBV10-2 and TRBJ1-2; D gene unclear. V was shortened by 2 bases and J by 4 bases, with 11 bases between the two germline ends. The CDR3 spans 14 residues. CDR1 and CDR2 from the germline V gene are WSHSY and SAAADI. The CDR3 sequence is CASSEGGMGYGYTF. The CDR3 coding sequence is TGCGCCAGCAGTGAGGGAGGGATGGGCTATGGCTACACCTTC.

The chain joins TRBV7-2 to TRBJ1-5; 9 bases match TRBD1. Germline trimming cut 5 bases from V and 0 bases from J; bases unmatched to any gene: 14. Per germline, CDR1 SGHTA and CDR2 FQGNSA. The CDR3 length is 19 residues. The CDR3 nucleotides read TGTGCCAGCAGCCCGTGGGGACAGGGCCCCCCTTATAGCAATCAGCCCCAGCATTTT. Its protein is CASSPWGQGPPYSNQPQHF.

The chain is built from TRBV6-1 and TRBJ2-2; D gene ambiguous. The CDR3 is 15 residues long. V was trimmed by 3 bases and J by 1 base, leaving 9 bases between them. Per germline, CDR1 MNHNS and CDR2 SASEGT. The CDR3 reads CASSERRRNTGELFF. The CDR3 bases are TGTGCCAGCAGTGAGCGTCGGAGGAACACCGGGGAGCTGTTTTTT.

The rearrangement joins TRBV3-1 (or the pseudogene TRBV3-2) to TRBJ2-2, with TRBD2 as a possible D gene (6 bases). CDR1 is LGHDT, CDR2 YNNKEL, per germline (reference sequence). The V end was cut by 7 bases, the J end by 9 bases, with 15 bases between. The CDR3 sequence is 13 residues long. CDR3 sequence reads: CASTEGPRRELFF. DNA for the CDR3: TGTGCCAGCACGGAGGGTCCGAGGCGGGAGCTGTTTTTT.

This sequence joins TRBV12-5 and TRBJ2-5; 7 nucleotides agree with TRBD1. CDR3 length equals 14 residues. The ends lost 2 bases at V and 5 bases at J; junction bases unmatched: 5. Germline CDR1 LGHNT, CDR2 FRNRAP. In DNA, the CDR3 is TGTGCTAGTGGTTTGCCCCCGACAGGGGAGACCCAGTACTTC. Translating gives CASGLPPTGETQYF.

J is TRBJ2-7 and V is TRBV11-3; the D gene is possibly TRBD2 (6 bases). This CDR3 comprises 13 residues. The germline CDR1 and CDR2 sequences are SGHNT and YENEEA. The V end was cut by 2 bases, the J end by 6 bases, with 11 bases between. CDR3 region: CASSLRRGSEQYF. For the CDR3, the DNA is TGTGCCAGCAGCTTAAGGAGGGGCTCCGAGCAGTACTTC.

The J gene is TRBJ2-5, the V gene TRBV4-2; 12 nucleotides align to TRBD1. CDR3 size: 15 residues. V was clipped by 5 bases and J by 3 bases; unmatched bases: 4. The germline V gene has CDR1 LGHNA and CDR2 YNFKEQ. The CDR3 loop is CASSYGTGGEETQYF. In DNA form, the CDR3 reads TGTGCCAGCAGCTATGGGACAGGGGGCGAAGAGACCCAGTACTTC.

Here the CDR3 DNA reads TGTGCCAGCAGCTTAGTGGGACTAGCGGTAAAGGAGCAGTACTTC. Amino acids: CASSLVGLAVKEQYF. The chain has TRBV7-9 and TRBJ2-7; 11 bases agree with TRBD2. Germline CDR1 reads SEHNR; CDR2 reads FQNEAQ (reference sequence). V shed 1 base, J shed 7 bases, and the junction held 6 bases outside the gene matches. The CDR3 has 15 residues.

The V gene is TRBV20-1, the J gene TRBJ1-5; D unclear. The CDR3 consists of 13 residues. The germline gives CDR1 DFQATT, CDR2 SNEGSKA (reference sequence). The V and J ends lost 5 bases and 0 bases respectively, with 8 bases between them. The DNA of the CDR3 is TGCAGTGCTGGTGGCTATAGCAATCAGCCCCAGCATTTT. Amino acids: CSAGGYSNQPQHF.

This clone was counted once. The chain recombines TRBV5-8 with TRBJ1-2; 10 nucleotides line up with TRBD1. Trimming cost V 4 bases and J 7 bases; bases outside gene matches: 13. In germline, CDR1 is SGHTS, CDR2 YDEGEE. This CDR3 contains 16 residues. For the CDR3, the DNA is TGTGCCAGCAGCCCGGCTTTGGGACAGGGGTTCGGTGGCTACACCTTC. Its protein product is CASSPALGQGFGGYTF.

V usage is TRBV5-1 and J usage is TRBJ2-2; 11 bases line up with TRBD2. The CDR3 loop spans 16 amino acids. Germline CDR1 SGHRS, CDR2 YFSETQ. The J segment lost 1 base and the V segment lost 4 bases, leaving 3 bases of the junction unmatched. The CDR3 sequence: CASSQTSGVNTGELFF. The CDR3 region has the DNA TGCGCCAGCAGCCAGACTAGCGGGGTGAACACCGGGGAGCTGTTTTTT.

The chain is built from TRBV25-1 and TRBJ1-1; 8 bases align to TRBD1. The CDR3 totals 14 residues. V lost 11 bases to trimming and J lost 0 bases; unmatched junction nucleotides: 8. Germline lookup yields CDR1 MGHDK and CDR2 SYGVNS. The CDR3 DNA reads TGTGCCGCGGGACAGGACTCCATGAACACTGAAGCTTTCTTT. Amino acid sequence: CAAGQDSMNTEAFF.

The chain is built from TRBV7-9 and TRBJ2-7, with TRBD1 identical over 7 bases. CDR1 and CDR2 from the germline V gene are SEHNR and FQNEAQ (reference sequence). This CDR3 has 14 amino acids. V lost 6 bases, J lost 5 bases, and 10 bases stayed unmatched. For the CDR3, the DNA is TGTGCCAGCAGTACACAGGGGATCGTCCACGAGCAGTACTTC. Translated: CASSTQGIVHEQYF.

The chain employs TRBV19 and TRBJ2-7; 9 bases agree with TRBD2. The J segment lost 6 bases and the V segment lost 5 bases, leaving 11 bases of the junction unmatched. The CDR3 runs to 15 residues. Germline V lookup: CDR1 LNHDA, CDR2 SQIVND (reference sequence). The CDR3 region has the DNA TGTGCCAGTAGTGCTGGAAGCGGGGGGCTGGGCGAGCAGTACTTC. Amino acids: CASSAGSGGLGEQYF.

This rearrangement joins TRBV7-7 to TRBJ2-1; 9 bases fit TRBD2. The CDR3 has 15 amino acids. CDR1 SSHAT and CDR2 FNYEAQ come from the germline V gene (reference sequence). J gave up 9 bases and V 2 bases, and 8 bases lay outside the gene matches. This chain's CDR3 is CASSLSSGVTSEQFF. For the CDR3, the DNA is TGTGCCAGCAGCTTATCTAGCGGGGTGACCAGTGAGCAGTTCTTC.

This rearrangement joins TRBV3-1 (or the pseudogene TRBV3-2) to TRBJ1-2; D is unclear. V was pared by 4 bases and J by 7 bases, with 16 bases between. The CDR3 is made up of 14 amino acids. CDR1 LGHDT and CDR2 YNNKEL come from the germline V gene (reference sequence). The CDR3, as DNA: TGTGCCAGCAGCCCCGAATCACTATCGCCTGGCTACACCTTC. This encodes CASSPESLSPGYTF.

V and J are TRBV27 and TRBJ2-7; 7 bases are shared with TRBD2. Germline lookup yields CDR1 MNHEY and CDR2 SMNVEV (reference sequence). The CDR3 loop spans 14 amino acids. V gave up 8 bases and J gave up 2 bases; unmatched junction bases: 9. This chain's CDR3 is CASGLGGSPYEQYF. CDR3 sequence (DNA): TGTGCCAGCGGGCTGGGGGGGTCTCCCTACGAGCAGTACTTC.

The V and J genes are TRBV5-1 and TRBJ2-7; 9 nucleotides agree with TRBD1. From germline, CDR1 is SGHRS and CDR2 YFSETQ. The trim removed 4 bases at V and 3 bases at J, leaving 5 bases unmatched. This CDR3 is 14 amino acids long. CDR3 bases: TGCGCCAGCAGCCGGGACAGGGCCAACTACGAGCAGTACTTC. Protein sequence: CASSRDRANYEQYF.

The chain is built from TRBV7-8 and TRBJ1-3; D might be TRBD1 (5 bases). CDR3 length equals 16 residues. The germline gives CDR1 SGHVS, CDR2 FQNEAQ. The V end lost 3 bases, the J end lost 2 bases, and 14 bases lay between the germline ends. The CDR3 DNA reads TGTGCCAGCAGCTTGGGGGGGTTGTTAGCTGGAAACACCATATATTTT. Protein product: CASSLGGLLAGNTIYF.

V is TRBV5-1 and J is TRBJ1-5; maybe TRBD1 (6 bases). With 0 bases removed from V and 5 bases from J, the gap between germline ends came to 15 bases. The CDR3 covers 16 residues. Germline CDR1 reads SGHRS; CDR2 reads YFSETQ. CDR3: CASSLGDTQPHQPQHF. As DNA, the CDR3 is TGCGCCAGCAGCTTGGGGGACACGCAACCTCATCAGCCCCAGCATTTT.

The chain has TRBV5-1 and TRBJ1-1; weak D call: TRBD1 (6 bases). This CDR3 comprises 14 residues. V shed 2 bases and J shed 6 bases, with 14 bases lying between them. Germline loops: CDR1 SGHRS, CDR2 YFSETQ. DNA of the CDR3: TGCGCCAGCAGCTTATCTCGAGGGGGGGCTGAAGCTTTCTTT. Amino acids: CASSLSRGGAEAFF.

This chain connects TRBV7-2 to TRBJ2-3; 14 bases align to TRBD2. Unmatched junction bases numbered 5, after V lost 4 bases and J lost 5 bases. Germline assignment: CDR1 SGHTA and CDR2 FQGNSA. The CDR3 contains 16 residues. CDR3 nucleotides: TGTGCCAGCAGCTGGAGGACTAGCGGGGGGATAGATACGCAGTATTTT. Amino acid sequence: CASSWRTSGGIDTQYF. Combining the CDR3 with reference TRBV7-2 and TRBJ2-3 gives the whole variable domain GAGVSQSPSNKVTEKGKDVELRCDPISGHTALYWYRQSLGQGLEFLIYFQGNSAPDKSGLPSDRFSAERTGGSVSTLTIQRTQQEDSAVYLCASSWRTSGGIDTQYFGPGTRLTVL.

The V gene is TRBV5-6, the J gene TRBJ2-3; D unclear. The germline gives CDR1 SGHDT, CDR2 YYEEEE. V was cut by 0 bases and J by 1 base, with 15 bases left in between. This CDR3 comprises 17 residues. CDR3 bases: TGTGCCAGCAGCTTGGCCGACTGGCCGTTTGGCACAGATACGCAGTATTTT. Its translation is CASSLADWPFGTDTQYF.

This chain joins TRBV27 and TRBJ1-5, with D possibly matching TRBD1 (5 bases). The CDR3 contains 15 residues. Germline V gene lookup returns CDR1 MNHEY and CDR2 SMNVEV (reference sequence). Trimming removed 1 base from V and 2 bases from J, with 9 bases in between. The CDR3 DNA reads TGTGCCAGCAGTTTATGGGGGGATGGCAATCAGCCCCAGCATTTT. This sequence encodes CASSLWGDGNQPQHF.

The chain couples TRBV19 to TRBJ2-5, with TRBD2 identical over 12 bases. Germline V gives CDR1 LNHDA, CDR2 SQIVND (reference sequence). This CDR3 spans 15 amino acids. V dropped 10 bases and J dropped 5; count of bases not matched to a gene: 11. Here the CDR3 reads CATAFPSGGAETQYF. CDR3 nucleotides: TGTGCCACCGCCTTTCCTAGCGGGGGGGCGGAGACCCAGTACTTC.

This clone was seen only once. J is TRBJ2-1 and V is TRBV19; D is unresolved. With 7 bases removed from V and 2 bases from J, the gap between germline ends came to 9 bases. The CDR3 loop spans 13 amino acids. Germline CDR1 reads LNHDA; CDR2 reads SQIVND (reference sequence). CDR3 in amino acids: CASNSLPYNEQFF. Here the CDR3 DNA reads TGTGCCAGTAACTCTTTACCCTACAATGAGCAGTTCTTC.

DNA for the CDR3: TGTGCCAGCAGTAGTCCGGGACAGGGGGGCGAGCAGTACTTC. Translating gives CASSSPGQGGEQYF. The chain links TRBV2 to TRBJ2-7; 11 bases are shared with TRBD1. Germline loops: CDR1 SNHLY, CDR2 FYNNEI. This CDR3 contains 14 residues. The junction had 6 bases not matched to a gene; V was cut back by 5 bases and J by 6 bases.

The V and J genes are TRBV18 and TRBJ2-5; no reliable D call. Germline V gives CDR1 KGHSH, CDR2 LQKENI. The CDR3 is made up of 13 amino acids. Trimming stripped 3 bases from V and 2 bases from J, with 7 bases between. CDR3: CASSPGLQETQYF. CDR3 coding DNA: TGTGCCAGCTCACCGGGCCTACAAGAGACCCAGTACTTC.

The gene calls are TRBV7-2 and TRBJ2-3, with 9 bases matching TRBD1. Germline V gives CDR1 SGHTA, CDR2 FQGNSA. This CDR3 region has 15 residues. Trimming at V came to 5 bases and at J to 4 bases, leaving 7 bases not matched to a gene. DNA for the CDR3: TGTGCCAGCAGCCCTGGGACAGGGAGGGCAGATACGCAGTATTTT. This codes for CASSPGTGRADTQYF.